One and the same sample provided the 15 T cell receptor beta chains below, sequenced in a study of TIL therapy for anti-PD-1-resistant metastatic lung cancer. Documented time point: pre-treatment sample, taken before nivolumab and TIL therapy. The libraries were made with immunoSEQ v3. The repertoire was sequenced with immunoSEQ multiplex PCR; TCRdb's copy has only in-frame clones and lacks some. Among 54,000 or so clones, 73% were seen once, and the ten largest hold about 1.8%. This specimen was blood, taken at baseline. The receptors stem from a person aged 25 to 80 with non-small cell lung cancer.

This clone was seen more than once but under ten times. The chain uses TRBV7-6 and TRBJ2-3, with 7 bases lining up with TRBD2. The CDR3 has 14 residues. V lost 5 bases to trimming and J lost 4 bases; unmatched junction nucleotides: 6. Germline CDR1 is SGHVS and CDR2 is FNYEAQ. CDR3 nucleotides: TGTGCCAGCAGCCCGGGGGGACGACCAGATACGCAGTATTTT. The encoded protein is CASSPGGRPDTQYF.

This rearrangement joins TRBV18 to TRBJ2-7, with D unresolved. V was clipped by 6 bases and J by 0 bases, with 15 bases between them. The CDR3 length is 15 residues. Per germline, CDR1 KGHSH and CDR2 LQKENI. The CDR3 DNA reads as TGTGCCAGCTCCCCCTCCCGTGTGGGCTCCTACGAGCAGTACTTC. Its protein is CASSPSRVGSYEQYF.

The chain recombines TRBV6-5 with TRBJ1-2; TRBD1 aligns across 7 bases. This CDR3 contains 14 residues. Losses at the gene ends were 2 bases for V and 4 bases for J; bases not matched to a gene: 4. From germline, CDR1 is MNHEY and CDR2 SVGAGI. CDR3 in amino acids: CASSYQQGIYGYTF. The CDR3 DNA is TGTGCCAGCAGTTACCAACAGGGGATCTATGGCTACACCTTC.

The CDR3 nucleotides read TGTGCCAGTCAACGTTCGGCAGACTCCTATAATTCACCCCTCCACTTT. This gives the protein CASQRSADSYNSPLHF. This chain connects TRBV19 to TRBJ1-6; D ambiguous. Germline values: CDR1 LNHDA, CDR2 SQIVND (reference sequence). V was cut by 8 bases and J by 0 bases, with 14 bases left in between. This CDR3 region has 16 residues.

The V call is TRBV28, the J call TRBJ1-1; D may be TRBD1 (5 bases). The CDR3 is 14 residues long. Per the germline V gene, CDR1 is MDHEN and CDR2 is SYDVKM. Deletions cut 4 bases from V and 1 base from J, with 10 bases between. In nucleotides, the CDR3 is TGTGCCAGCAGTTGGGGGACGGGGAACACTGAAGCTTTCTTT. This codes for CASSWGTGNTEAFF.

The gene calls are TRBV7-9 and TRBJ1-4, with D tentatively TRBD1 (5 bases). Germline assignment: CDR1 SEHNR and CDR2 FQNEAQ (reference sequence). The CDR3 is 14 residues long. V was clipped by 5 bases and J by 3 bases, with 10 bases between them. The CDR3: CASSRRVANEKLFF. The CDR3 DNA reads TGTGCCAGCAGCCGCAGGGTTGCTAATGAAAAACTGTTTTTT. The full variable domain, rest sourced from reference TRBV7-9 and TRBJ1-4, is DTGVSQNPRHKITKRGQNVTFRCDPISEHNRLYWYRQTLGQGPEFLTYFQNEAQLEKSRLLSDRFSAERPKGSFSTLEIQRTEQGDSAMYLCASSRRVANEKLFFGSGTQLSVL.

V usage is TRBV27 and J usage is TRBJ2-4, with D tentatively TRBD1 (5 bases). The length of the CDR3 is 16 residues. V was shortened by 0 bases and J by 7 bases, with 16 bases between the two germline ends. From germline, CDR1 is MNHEY and CDR2 SMNVEV (reference sequence). The DNA for the CDR3 is TGTGCCAGCAGTTTATCGGGGCTCCCTATAGGTAACATTCAGTACTTC. Protein sequence: CASSLSGLPIGNIQYF.

The CDR3 DNA reads TGTGCCAGCAGTTCCGGGCGGGATGAAGCTTTCTTT. Amino acid sequence: CASSSGRDEAFF. The chain carries TRBV28 and TRBJ1-1; no reliable D call. The germline gives CDR1 MDHEN, CDR2 SYDVKM. The CDR3 is 12 residues long. V was shortened by 4 bases and J by 7 bases, with 10 bases between the two germline ends.

This clone was seen a single time. The V call is TRBV28, the J call TRBJ2-7, with TRBD1 matching over 11 bases. The germline gives CDR1 MDHEN, CDR2 SYDVKM. The CDR3 contains 13 residues. Unmatched junction bases numbered 2, after V lost 4 bases and J lost 6 bases. CDR3 residues: CASSSGQGGEQYF. The CDR3 DNA is TGTGCCAGCAGTTCGGGACAGGGGGGCGAGCAGTACTTC.

CDR3 nucleotides: TGTGCCCAAAGGGGGCGGACGATGGGAGAGCAGTACTTC. Protein: CAQRGRTMGEQYF. The chain recombines TRBV2 with TRBJ2-7, with TRBD1 matching over 7 bases. Trimming removed 11 bases from V and 7 bases from J; junction bases left unmatched: 14. CDR1 and CDR2 from the germline V gene are SNHLY and FYNNEI. The CDR3 contains 13 residues.

The CDR3 DNA reads TGTGCCAGCAGCCTGGATCCATCGGGAAGGGGGGCGTTTTTT. Translation gives CASSLDPSGRGAFF. The V and J genes are TRBV5-5 and TRBJ1-4; D may be TRBD1 (6 bases). The CDR3 length is 14 residues. Germline CDR1 reads SGHKS; CDR2 reads YYEKEE (reference sequence). Trimming removed 4 bases at V and 16 bases at J, with 23 bases between.

The V call is TRBV12-5, the J call TRBJ1-5; 7 bases match TRBD1. CDR3 size: 15 residues. Trimming took 7 bases from V and 0 from J; bases not matched to a gene: 6. The germline gives CDR1 LGHNT, CDR2 FRNRAP. The CDR3 region has the DNA TGTGCTAGTGCCCGGGACAGTTATAGCAATCAGCCCCAGCATTTT. This codes for CASARDSYSNQPQHF.

The rearrangement joins TRBV27 to TRBJ2-3, with a weak D call TRBD2 (5 bases). The germline CDR1 and CDR2 sequences are MNHEY and SMNVEV (reference sequence). The germline V and J ends were trimmed by 4 bases and 4 bases, with 15 bases remaining between them. This CDR3 is built from 15 residues. In DNA, the CDR3 is TGTGCCAGCAGTTCCGGACTCCTCCCAGCAGATACGCAGTATTTT. This codes for CASSSGLLPADTQYF.

The chain recombines TRBV4-1 with TRBJ2-7; 11 bases agree with TRBD2. Germline CDR1 reads MGHRA; CDR2 reads YSYEKL. V dropped 1 base and J dropped 3; count of bases not matched to a gene: 2. The CDR3 loop spans 15 amino acids. CDR3 bases: TGCGCCAGCAGCCAAGCGACTAGCGGGATCTACGAGCAGTACTTC. This sequence encodes CASSQATSGIYEQYF.

The chain couples TRBV18 to TRBJ1-3, with D possibly being TRBD1 (6 bases). Trimming removed 6 bases from V and 4 bases from J, with 13 bases in between. The CDR3 contains 14 residues. Germline V gives CDR1 KGHSH, CDR2 LQKENI. The CDR3 here is CASSPGQTGNTIYF. The CDR3 DNA is TGTGCCAGCTCCCCCGGACAGACCGGAAACACCATATATTTT.